The 13 T cell receptor beta chains in this list originate from one sample, sequenced in a study of human T cells and chemical hapten exposure. MiXCR was run by TCRdb on the RACE reads, yielding one entry per CDR3 protein. In the table there are tens of thousands of distinct CDR3 sequences, over 8.5% of which are singletons. Indicated time point: patch test 3, about 24 weeks after DPC sensitization. Treatment specified: therapeutic diphenylcyclopropenone sensitization with weekly scalp DPC. The sample in question was whole blood, obtained in connection with sensitization to the hapten diphenylcyclopropenone (DPC). Receptors originate from a woman aged 45-65 years with alopecia areata. Some clones in this sample may be carry-over from other donors' samples.

This chain joins TRBV28 and TRBJ2-2, with D uncertain. This CDR3 has 13 residues. From germline, CDR1 is MDHEN and CDR2 SYDVKM. V shed 6 bases and J shed 0 bases, with 5 bases lying between them. CDR3 residues: CASRTTNTGELFF. Here the CDR3 DNA reads TGTGCCAGCAGGACAACGAACACCGGGGAGCTGTTTTTT.

This clonotype was recorded at least ten times. J is TRBJ1-6 and V is TRBV20-1; a possible D gene is TRBD1 (5 bases). Germline CDR1 DFQATT, CDR2 SNEGSKA (reference sequence). CDR3 length equals 13 residues. Trimming left V 6 bases short and J 7 bases short, with 13 bases between. CDR3 protein: CSARDRENSPLHF. CDR3 nucleotides: TGCAGTGCACGGGACCGCGAGAATTCACCCCTCCACTTT.

This clonotype was seen repeatedly, ten times or more. CDR3 in DNA: TGTGCCATCAGTGAGTCGGCGGCGGATACGCAGTATTTT. Protein: CAISESAADTQYF. J is TRBJ2-3 and V is TRBV10-3; D ambiguous. V was clipped by 0 bases and J by 6 bases, with 7 bases between them. The CDR3 sequence is 13 residues long. The germline V gene has CDR1 ENHRY and CDR2 SYGVKD.

The V call is TRBV6-2 or TRBV6-3, the J call TRBJ2-3; D is ambiguous. The CDR3 is 16 amino acids. The germline CDR1 and CDR2 sequences are MNHEY and SVGEGT. V was clipped by 5 bases and J by 1 base, with 16 bases between them. CDR3: CASSPVPGRGTDTQYF. As DNA, the CDR3 is TGTGCCAGCAGTCCCGTCCCGGGCCGGGGCACAGATACGCAGTATTTT.

V usage is TRBV6-5 and J usage is TRBJ1-1, with D perhaps TRBD1 (5 bases). The V gene's germline CDR1 is MNHEY and CDR2 SVGAGI. V lost 5 bases to trimming and J lost 2 bases, with 18 bases between them. The length of the CDR3 is 16 residues. The CDR3 DNA reads TGTGCCAGCAGTGCCACGACAGCAACGGGTAACACTGAAGCTTTCTTT. This gives the protein CASSATTATGNTEAFF.

This clonotype has only a few counts. This CDR3 is CASSLVAEGPQHF. The DNA of the CDR3 is TGTGCCAGCAGCTTAGTGGCCGAGGGGCCCCAGCATTTT. The chain uses TRBV11-2 and TRBJ1-5; D remains ambiguous. The CDR3 length is 13 residues. The V and J ends lost 1 base and 9 bases respectively, with 10 bases between them. CDR1 and CDR2 (germline): SGHAT, FQNNGV.

This clonotype was observed many times. The rearrangement uses TRBV29-1 and TRBJ2-5; TRBD1 might be the D (5 bases). The ends were cut back, 6 bases at V and 0 bases at J, with 11 bases in the middle. The CDR3 is 13 residues long. Germline V gives CDR1 SQVTM, CDR2 ANQGSEA. This CDR3 is CSVSRQYQETQYF. CDR3 nucleotides: TGCAGCGTGTCCCGACAGTACCAAGAGACCCAGTACTTC.

This clonotype showed up many times. V and J are TRBV29-1 and TRBJ2-3, with no clear D. The germline V gene encodes CDR1 SQVTM and CDR2 ANQGSEA. This CDR3 has 10 residues. Trimming cost V 6 bases and J 1 base, with 2 bases left between them. The DNA for the CDR3 is TGCAGCGTCCGCACAGATACGCAGTATTTT. Protein product: CSVRTDTQYF.

This clonotype was detected a few times. The chain carries TRBV28 and TRBJ2-4; 9 bases agree with TRBD2. In germline, CDR1 is MDHEN, CDR2 SYDVKM. V lost 3 bases and J lost 8; bases outside the gene matches: 5. This CDR3 spans 14 amino acids. CDR3 sequence: CASSLAGGRDIQYF. DNA of the CDR3: TGTGCCAGCAGTTTGGCGGGAGGGAGAGACATTCAGTACTTC.

This clonotype came up a few times. The CDR3 bases are TGTGCCAGCAGCTTCTCTAGCGGAAGGGACACCGGGGAGCTGTTTTTT. Translation gives CASSFSSGRDTGELFF. The V gene is TRBV7-2, the J gene TRBJ2-2, with 7 bases matching TRBD2. Unmatched junction bases numbered 7, after V lost 3 bases and J lost 3 bases. Germline-derived CDR1 and CDR2 are SGHTA and FQGNSA. The CDR3 is 16 amino acids.

This clonotype was recorded many times. V is TRBV14 and J is TRBJ1-1; possibly TRBD1 for D (6 bases). V shed 9 bases and J shed 6 bases, with 14 bases lying between them. This CDR3 spans 12 amino acids. Germline values: CDR1 SGHDN, CDR2 FVKESK. CDR3 DNA sequence: TGTGCCAGTACTGACGGGGGGCCTGAAGCTTTCTTT. The encoded protein is CASTDGGPEAFF.

This clonotype was counted many times. V usage is TRBV12-3 or TRBV12-4 and J usage is TRBJ2-2; D is unresolved. CDR3 length: 12 amino acids. V lost 6 bases and J lost 7, with 9 bases in between. Written as DNA, the CDR3 is TGTGCCAGCAGACCTCGGGTCGGGGAGCTGTTTTTT. As protein: CASRPRVGELFF.

This clonotype was observed at least ten times. This chain links TRBV28 with TRBJ2-1, with 9 bases lining up with TRBD2. V shed 3 bases, J shed 7 bases, and the junction held 10 bases outside the gene matches. The CDR3 covers 16 residues. The germline V gene has CDR1 MDHEN and CDR2 SYDVKM. CDR3 sequence reads: CASSFSAGGPVNEQFF. The DNA for the CDR3 is TGTGCCAGCAGTTTTTCGGCGGGAGGGCCGGTGAATGAGCAGTTCTTC.